These 15 T cell receptor beta chains originate from one sample sequenced in a study of shared clonotypes between healthy human individuals. Profiling relied on immunoSEQ multiplex PCR, and the TCRdb table lists in-frame clones only, not all of them. The repertoire holds roughly 1,100,000 clones, with around 74% as singletons. The sequenced sample consisted of memory CD4+ T cells sorted from blood. Subset specified: CD45RA-negative fraction. Source of these receptors: a man in his late teens or twenties in good health.

The V and J genes are TRBV27 and TRBJ1-4; D call uncertain. The CDR3 spans 14 residues. The V and J ends lost 2 bases and 7 bases respectively, with 11 bases between them. CDR1 and CDR2 (germline): MNHEY, SMNVEV (reference sequence). CDR3 loop: CASSLLGEGEKLFF. Written as DNA, the CDR3 is TGTGCCAGCAGTTTACTGGGAGAGGGTGAAAAACTGTTTTTT.

V gene TRBV5-6 combines with J gene TRBJ2-5; 11 bases are shared with TRBD2. Germline V gene data show CDR1 as SGHDT and CDR2 as YYEEEE. V was pared by 0 bases and J by 5 bases, with 6 bases of the junction left unmatched. This CDR3 is 16 amino acids long. Written as DNA, the CDR3 is TGTGCCAGCAGCTTGGGACTAGCGGGGTTTCGGGAGACCCAGTACTTC. Translating it yields CASSLGLAGFRETQYF.

This clone turned up a few times. The chain uses TRBV28 and TRBJ2-2, with 11 bases lining up with TRBD2. The CDR3 is made up of 16 amino acids. Per the germline V gene, CDR1 is MDHEN and CDR2 is SYDVKM. V gave up 6 bases and J gave up 3 bases; unmatched junction bases: 6. CDR3 amino acids: CASSYSGGADTGELFF. In nucleotides, the CDR3 is TGTGCCAGCAGCTATAGCGGGGGGGCGGACACCGGGGAGCTGTTTTTT.

The chain recombines TRBV30 with TRBJ1-2; D remains unclear. Per germline, CDR1 GTSNPN and CDR2 SVGIG (reference sequence). V lost 2 bases and J 4 bases, leaving 11 bases between the germline ends. The CDR3 is 13 amino acids. The CDR3 spells CAWSKGRGYGYTF. CDR3 in DNA: TGTGCCTGGAGTAAGGGCCGGGGCTATGGCTACACCTTC.

About this clone: The sample contains more than one DNA sequence encoding this CDR3. The rearrangement uses TRBV18 and TRBJ2-7; D call uncertain. V was cut by 4 bases and J by 5 bases, with 9 bases left in between. The CDR3 extends over 12 amino acids. The germline V gene encodes CDR1 KGHSH and CDR2 LQKENI. CDR3 DNA sequence: TGTGCCAGCTCACTTACGGGCGACGAGCAGTACTTC. Residues: CASSLTGDEQYF. Based on the CDR3 plus reference TRBV18 and TRBJ2-7, the full variable domain is NAGVMQNPRHLVRRRGQEARLRCSPMKGHSHVYWYRQLPEEGLKFMVYLQKENIIDESGMPKERFSAEFPKEGPSILRIQQVVRGDSAAYFCASSLTGDEQYFGPGTRLTVT.

The chain uses TRBV2 and TRBJ2-5, with a tentative D call TRBD1 (6 bases). The CDR3 extends over 16 amino acids. The germline gives CDR1 SNHLY, CDR2 FYNNEI. V was trimmed by 6 bases and J by 1 base, leaving 18 bases between them. The chain's CDR3 is CASSLGWGQVQETQYF. In DNA, the CDR3 is TGTGCCAGCAGCCTCGGCTGGGGGCAGGTCCAAGAGACCCAGTACTTC.

The V and J genes are TRBV7-9 and TRBJ2-7, with D unclear. Germline assignment: CDR1 SEHNR and CDR2 FQNEAQ (reference sequence). Trimming stripped 2 bases from V and 2 bases from J, with 7 bases between. The CDR3 is 13 amino acids. As DNA, the CDR3 is TGTGCCAGCAGCTTAATGGAGACCTACGAGCAGTACTTC. Protein: CASSLMETYEQYF.

This clone was seen a few times. This rearrangement joins TRBV4-1 to TRBJ2-1, with unresolved D. This CDR3 region has 15 residues. The ends were cut back, 5 bases at V and 9 bases at J, with 20 bases in the middle. From germline, CDR1 is MGHRA and CDR2 YSYEKL. The CDR3 loop is CASSTQRMSNSEQFF. The CDR3 DNA is TGCGCCAGCAGCACCCAACGGATGAGCAACTCTGAGCAGTTCTTC.

The J gene is TRBJ2-5, the V gene TRBV11-2, with TRBD1 as a possible D gene (5 bases). Germline lookup yields CDR1 SGHAT and CDR2 FQNNGV. CDR3 size: 15 residues. Between the trimmed V and J ends, which lost 3 bases and 5 bases, there was a span of 16 bases. The CDR3 protein is CASSFRDSQRETQYF. The CDR3 DNA reads TGTGCCAGCAGCTTCAGAGACAGCCAGAGGGAGACCCAGTACTTC.

The chain joins TRBV11-3 to TRBJ2-3; D tentatively reads TRBD1 or TRBD2 (5 bases each). CDR1 is SGHNT and CDR2 is YENEEA in the germline V gene. The CDR3 covers 16 residues. V gave up 3 bases and J gave up 2 bases, with 15 bases separating them. The CDR3 DNA reads as TGTGCCAGCAGCTTGGGACCCAAGACGACCACAGATACGCAGTATTTT. As protein: CASSLGPKTTTDTQYF. Complete variable domain (other parts from reference TRBV11-3 and TRBJ2-3): EAGVVQSPRYKIIEKKQPVAFWCNPISGHNTLYWYLQNLGQGPELLIRYENEEAVDDSQLPKDRFSAERLKGVDSTLKIQPAELGDSAVYLCASSLGPKTTTDTQYFGPGTRLTVL.

This clone was observed a few times. This sequence joins TRBV29-1 and TRBJ1-2, with TRBD1 as a possible D gene (5 bases). CDR1 is SQVTM, CDR2 ANQGSEA, per germline. This CDR3 contains 11 residues. CDR3 in DNA: TGCAGTTCCACCTCCGGGGGTGGCTACACCTTC. Its translation: CSSTSGGGYTF.

This chain uses TRBV25-1 with TRBJ2-3; TRBD2 is a possible D gene (7 bases). Germline V gives CDR1 MGHDK, CDR2 SYGVNS. V dropped 4 bases and J dropped 4 bases, with 15 bases sitting between them. The CDR3 loop spans 15 amino acids. In nucleotides, the CDR3 is TGTGCCAGCAGTGCGTCGGGGGGCGTGGCAGATACGCAGTATTTT. This sequence encodes CASSASGGVADTQYF.

In regard to this clone: A read error may account for a junction end that differs from germline. The chain links TRBV11-2 to TRBJ2-1, with D unresolved. Germline CDR1 and CDR2: SGHAT and FQNNGV. The CDR3 is made up of 13 amino acids. The CDR3 bases are TGTGCCAGCAGCTTAGAGGGGTTGGGTTTTAAGCTCTTC. Translated: CASSLEGLGFKLF.

The sample holds a few counts of this clone. The genes are TRBV6-5 and TRBJ1-1; D not certain. This CDR3 has 15 residues. Trimming removed 0 bases from V and 1 base from J, with 9 bases in between. The germline gives CDR1 MNHEY, CDR2 SVGAGI. CDR3 coding DNA: TGTGCCAGCAGTTACTCGAGGCAGAAGAACACTGAAGCTTTCTTT. Its translation is CASSYSRQKNTEAFF.

The chain is built from TRBV6-5 and TRBJ2-7; D call uncertain. The V end was cut by 8 bases, the J end by 3 bases, with 17 bases between. The CDR3 spans 14 residues. Germline lookup yields CDR1 MNHEY and CDR2 SVGAGI. The CDR3 region has the DNA TGTGCCAGCCAACCGGCGGCACCCGGCTACGAGCAGTACTTC. As protein: CASQPAAPGYEQYF.